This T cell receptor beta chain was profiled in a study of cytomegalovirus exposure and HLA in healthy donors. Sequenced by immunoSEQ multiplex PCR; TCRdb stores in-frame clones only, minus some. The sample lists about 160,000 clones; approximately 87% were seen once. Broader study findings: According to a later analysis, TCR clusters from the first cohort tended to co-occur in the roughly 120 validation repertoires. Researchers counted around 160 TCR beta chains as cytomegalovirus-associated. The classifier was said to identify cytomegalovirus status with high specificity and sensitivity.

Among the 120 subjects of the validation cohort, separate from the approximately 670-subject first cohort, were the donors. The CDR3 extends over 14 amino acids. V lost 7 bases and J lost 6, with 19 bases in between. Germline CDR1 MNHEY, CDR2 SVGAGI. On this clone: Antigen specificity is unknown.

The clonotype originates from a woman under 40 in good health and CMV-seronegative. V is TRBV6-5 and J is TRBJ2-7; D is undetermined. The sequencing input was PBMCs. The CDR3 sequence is CASTPGRGATEQYF. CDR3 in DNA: TGTGCCAGCACCCCCGGCCGCGGAGCTACCGAGCAGTACTTC.